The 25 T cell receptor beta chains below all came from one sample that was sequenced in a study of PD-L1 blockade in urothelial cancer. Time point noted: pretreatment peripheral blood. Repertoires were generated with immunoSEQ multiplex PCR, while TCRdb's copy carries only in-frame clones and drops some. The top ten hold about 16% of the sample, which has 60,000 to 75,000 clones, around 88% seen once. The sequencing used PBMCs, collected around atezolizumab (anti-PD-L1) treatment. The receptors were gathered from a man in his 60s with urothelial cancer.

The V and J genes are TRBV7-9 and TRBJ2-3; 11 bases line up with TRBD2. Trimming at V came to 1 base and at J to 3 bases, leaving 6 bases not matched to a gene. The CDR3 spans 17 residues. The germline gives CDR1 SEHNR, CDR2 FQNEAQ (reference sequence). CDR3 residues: CASSLDGSGGATDTQYF. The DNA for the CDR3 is TGTGCCAGCAGCTTAGATGGTAGCGGGGGGGCAACAGATACGCAGTATTTT.

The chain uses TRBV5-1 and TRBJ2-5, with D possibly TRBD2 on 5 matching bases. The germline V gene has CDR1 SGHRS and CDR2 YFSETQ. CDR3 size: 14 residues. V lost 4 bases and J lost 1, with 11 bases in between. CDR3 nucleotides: TGCGCCAGCAGCCCCCGGACTCCCCAAGAGACCCAGTACTTC. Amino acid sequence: CASSPRTPQETQYF. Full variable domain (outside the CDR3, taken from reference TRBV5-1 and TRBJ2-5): KAGVTQTPRYLIKTRGQQVTLSCSPISGHRSVSWYQQTPGQGLQFLFEYFSETQRNKGNFPGRFSGRQFSNSRSEMNVSTLELGDSALYLCASSPRTPQETQYFGPGTRLLVL.

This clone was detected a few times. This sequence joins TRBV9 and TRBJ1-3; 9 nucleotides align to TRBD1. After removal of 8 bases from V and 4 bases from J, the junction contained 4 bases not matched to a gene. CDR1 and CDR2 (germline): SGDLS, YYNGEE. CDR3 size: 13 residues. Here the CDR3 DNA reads TGTGCCAGTTCCGGGACAGGGGGAAACACCATATATTTT. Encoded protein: CASSGTGGNTIYF.

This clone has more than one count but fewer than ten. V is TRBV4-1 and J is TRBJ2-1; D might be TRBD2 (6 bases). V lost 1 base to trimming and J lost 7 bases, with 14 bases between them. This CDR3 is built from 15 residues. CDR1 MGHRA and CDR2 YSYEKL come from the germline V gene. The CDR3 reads CASSQGGGVPNEQFF. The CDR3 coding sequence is TGCGCCAGCAGCCAAGGAGGCGGGGTACCAAATGAGCAGTTCTTC.

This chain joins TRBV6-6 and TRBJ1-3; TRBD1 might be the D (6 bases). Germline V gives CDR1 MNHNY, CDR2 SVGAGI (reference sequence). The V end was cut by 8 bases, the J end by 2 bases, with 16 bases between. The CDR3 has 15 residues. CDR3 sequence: CASSLGGATGNTIYF. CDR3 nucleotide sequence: TGTGCCAGCTCCCTAGGGGGGGCCACTGGAAACACCATATATTTT.

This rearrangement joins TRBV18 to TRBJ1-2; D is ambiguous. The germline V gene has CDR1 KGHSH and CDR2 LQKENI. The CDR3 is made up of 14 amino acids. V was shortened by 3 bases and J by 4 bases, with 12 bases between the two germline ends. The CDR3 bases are TGTGCCAGCTCACCCCTCGAGCAGGCCTATGGCTACACCTTC. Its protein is CASSPLEQAYGYTF. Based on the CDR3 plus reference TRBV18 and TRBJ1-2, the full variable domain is NAGVMQNPRHLVRRRGQEARLRCSPMKGHSHVYWYRQLPEEGLKFMVYLQKENIIDESGMPKERFSAEFPKEGPSILRIQQVVRGDSAAYFCASSPLEQAYGYTFGSGTRLTVV.

CDR3 nucleotides: TGTGCCAGCAGCTTAGGGGGACATCAAGAGACCCAGTACTTC. This codes for CASSLGGHQETQYF. The V call is TRBV7-9, the J call TRBJ2-5; D is possibly TRBD1 (6 bases). The CDR3 runs to 14 residues. V lost 1 base and J lost 2, with 8 bases in between. In germline, CDR1 is SEHNR, CDR2 FQNEAQ (reference sequence). Full variable domain (rest looked up from reference TRBV7-9 and TRBJ2-5): DTGVSQNPRHKITKRGQNVTFRCDPISEHNRLYWYRQTLGQGPEFLTYFQNEAQLEKSRLLSDRFSAERPKGSFSTLEIQRTEQGDSAMYLCASSLGGHQETQYFGPGTRLLVL.

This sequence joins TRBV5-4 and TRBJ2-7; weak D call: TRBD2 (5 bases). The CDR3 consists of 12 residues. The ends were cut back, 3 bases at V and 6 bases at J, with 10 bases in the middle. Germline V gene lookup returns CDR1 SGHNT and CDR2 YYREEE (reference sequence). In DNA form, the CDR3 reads TGTGCCAGCAGCTCCTGGGGAGCCGAGCAGTACTTC. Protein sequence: CASSSWGAEQYF. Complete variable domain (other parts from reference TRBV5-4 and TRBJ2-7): ETGVTQSPTHLIKTRGQQVTLRCSSQSGHNTVSWYQQALGQGPQFIFQYYREEENGRGNFPPRFSGLQFPNYSSELNVNALELDDSALYLCASSSWGAEQYFGPGTRLTVT.

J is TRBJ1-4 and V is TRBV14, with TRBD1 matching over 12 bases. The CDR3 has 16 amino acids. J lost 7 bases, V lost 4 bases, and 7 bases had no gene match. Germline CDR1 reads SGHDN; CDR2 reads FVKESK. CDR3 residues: CASSRLRGQGAEKLFF. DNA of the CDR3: TGTGCCAGCAGCCGTTTGCGGGGACAGGGGGCTGAAAAACTGTTTTTT.

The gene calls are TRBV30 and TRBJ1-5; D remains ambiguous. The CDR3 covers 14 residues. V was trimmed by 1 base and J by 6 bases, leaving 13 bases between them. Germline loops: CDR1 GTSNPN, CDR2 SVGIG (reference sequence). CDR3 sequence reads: CAWSGGRIGQPQHF. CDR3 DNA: TGTGCCTGGAGTGGTGGGAGGATAGGTCAGCCCCAGCATTTT.

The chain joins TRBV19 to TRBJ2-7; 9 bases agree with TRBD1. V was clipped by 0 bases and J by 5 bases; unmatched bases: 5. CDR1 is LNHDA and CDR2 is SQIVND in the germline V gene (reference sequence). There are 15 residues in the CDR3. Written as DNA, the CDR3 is TGTGCCAGTAGTATAGAACCGGGACAGGGTCACGAGCAGTACTTC. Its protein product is CASSIEPGQGHEQYF.

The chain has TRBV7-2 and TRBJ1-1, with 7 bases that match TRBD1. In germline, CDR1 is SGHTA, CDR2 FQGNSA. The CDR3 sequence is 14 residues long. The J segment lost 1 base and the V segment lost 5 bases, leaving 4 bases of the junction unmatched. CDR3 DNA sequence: TGTGCCAGCAGCCCCAGGGGGAGGAACACTGAAGCTTTCTTT. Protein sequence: CASSPRGRNTEAFF.

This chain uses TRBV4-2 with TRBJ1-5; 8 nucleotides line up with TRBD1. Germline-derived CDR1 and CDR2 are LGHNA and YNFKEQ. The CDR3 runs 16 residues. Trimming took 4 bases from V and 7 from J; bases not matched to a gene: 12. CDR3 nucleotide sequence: TGTGCCAGCAGCCGGGACCTACAGGGGGTAGGACAGCCCCAGCATTTT. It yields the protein CASSRDLQGVGQPQHF.

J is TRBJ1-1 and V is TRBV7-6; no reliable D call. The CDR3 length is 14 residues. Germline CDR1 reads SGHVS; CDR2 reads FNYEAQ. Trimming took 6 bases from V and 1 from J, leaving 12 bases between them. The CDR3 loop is CASRLMGGNTEAFF. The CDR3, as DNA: TGTGCCAGCAGACTAATGGGAGGGAACACTGAAGCTTTCTTT.

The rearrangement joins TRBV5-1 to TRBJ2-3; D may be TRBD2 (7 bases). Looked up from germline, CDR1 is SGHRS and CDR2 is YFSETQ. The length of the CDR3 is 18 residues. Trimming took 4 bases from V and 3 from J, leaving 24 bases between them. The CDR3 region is CASSPFVAGGAPTDTQYF. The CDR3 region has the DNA TGCGCCAGCAGCCCCTTCGTAGCTGGGGGGGCCCCGACAGATACGCAGTATTTT. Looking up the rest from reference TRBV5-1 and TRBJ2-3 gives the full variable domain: KAGVTQTPRYLIKTRGQQVTLSCSPISGHRSVSWYQQTPGQGLQFLFEYFSETQRNKGNFPGRFSGRQFSNSRSEMNVSTLELGDSALYLCASSPFVAGGAPTDTQYFGPGTRLTVL.

The CDR3 sequence is CASNQPDRGRTEAFF. In DNA form, the CDR3 reads TGTGCCAGCAACCAACCCGACAGGGGCAGGACTGAAGCTTTCTTT. This rearrangement joins TRBV6-6 to TRBJ1-1; 8 bases align to TRBD1. Germline V CDR1 and CDR2: MNHNY, SVGAGI (reference sequence). V lost 7 bases and J lost 5; bases outside the gene matches: 12. The length of the CDR3 is 15 residues.

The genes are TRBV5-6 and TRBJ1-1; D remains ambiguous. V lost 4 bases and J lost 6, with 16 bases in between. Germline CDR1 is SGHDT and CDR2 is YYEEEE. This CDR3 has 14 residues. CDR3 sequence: CASSAYGSLAEAFF. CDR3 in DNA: TGTGCCAGCAGCGCCTATGGGAGTTTGGCTGAAGCTTTCTTT.

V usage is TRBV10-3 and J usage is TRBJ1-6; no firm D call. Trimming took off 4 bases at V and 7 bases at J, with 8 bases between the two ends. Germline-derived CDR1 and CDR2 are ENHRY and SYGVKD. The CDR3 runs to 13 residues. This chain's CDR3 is CAISGSLNSPLHF. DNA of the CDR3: TGTGCCATCAGTGGGTCACTAAATTCACCCCTCCACTTT.

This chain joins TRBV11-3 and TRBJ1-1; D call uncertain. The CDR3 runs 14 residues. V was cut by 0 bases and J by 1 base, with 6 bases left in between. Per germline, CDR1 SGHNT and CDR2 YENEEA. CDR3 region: CASSLDFPNTEAFF. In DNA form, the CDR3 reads TGTGCCAGCAGCTTAGACTTTCCGAACACTGAAGCTTTCTTT.

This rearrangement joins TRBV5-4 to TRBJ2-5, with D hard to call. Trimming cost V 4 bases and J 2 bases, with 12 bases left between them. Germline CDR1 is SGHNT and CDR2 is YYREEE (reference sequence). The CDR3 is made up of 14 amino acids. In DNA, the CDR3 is TGTGCCAGCAGCCGCGAGCAGGCACAAGAGACCCAGTACTTC. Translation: CASSREQAQETQYF. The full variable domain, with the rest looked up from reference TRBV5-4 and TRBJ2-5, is ETGVTQSPTHLIKTRGQQVTLRCSSQSGHNTVSWYQQALGQGPQFIFQYYREEENGRGNFPPRFSGLQFPNYSSELNVNALELDDSALYLCASSREQAQETQYFGPGTRLLVL.

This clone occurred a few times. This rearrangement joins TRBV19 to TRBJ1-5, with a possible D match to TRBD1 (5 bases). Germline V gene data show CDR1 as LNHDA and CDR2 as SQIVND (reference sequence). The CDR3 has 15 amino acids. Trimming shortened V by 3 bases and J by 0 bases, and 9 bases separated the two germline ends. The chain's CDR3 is CASSMGGISNQPQHF. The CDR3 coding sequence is TGTGCCAGTAGTATGGGGGGAATTAGCAATCAGCCCCAGCATTTT.

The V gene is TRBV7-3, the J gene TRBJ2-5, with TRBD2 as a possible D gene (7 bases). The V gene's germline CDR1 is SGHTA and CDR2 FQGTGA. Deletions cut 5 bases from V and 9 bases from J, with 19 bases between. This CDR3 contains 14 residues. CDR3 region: CASSPGGLSAAQYF. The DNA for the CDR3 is TGTGCCAGCAGCCCGGGGGGCCTCTCGGCGGCCCAGTACTTC.

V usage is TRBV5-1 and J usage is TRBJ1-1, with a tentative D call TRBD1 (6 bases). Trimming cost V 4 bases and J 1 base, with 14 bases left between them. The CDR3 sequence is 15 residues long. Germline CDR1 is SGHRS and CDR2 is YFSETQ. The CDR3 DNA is TGCGCCAGCAGCCGCGACGGGACACCGAACACTGAAGCTTTCTTT. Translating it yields CASSRDGTPNTEAFF. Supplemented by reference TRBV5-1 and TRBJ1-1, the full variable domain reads KAGVTQTPRYLIKTRGQQVTLSCSPISGHRSVSWYQQTPGQGLQFLFEYFSETQRNKGNFPGRFSGRQFSNSRSEMNVSTLELGDSALYLCASSRDGTPNTEAFFGQGTRLTVV.

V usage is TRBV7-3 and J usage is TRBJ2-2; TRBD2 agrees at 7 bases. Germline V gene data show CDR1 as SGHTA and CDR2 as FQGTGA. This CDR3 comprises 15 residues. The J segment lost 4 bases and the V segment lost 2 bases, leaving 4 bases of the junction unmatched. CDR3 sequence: CASSLVTGGTGELFF. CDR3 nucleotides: TGTGCCAGCAGCTTAGTGACGGGGGGCACCGGGGAGCTGTTTTTT.

CDR3 sequence: CAIPATPNYSNQPQHF. In nucleotides, the CDR3 is TGCGCCATCCCGGCGACTCCCAATTATAGCAATCAGCCCCAGCATTTT. This sequence joins TRBV5-1 and TRBJ1-5, with no clear D. V gave up 9 bases and J gave up 0 bases, with 19 bases separating them. This CDR3 is built from 16 residues. CDR1 is SGHRS and CDR2 is YFSETQ in the germline V gene.